This entry concerns a single T cell receptor beta chain. This clonotype was recorded at least ten times. Its binding antigen is unknown. One base away there is no much larger clone; base qualities are not given. The data originate from a study of CD8 T cells in ankylosing spondylitis (dated by TCRdb to 2016 to 2017). Notes on the research overall: The study profiled T cell receptor beta repertoires in healthy donors and ankylosing spondylitis patients to find disease-linked TCR variants. In total, the full study cohort was made up of 110 or so healthy donors and 25 ankylosing spondylitis patients. Peripheral blood was sampled, and synovial fluid was also collected from ankylosing spondylitis patients. Broader findings and caveats from the paper: A TCR beta motif made up of several highly homologous amino acid variants appeared to be characteristic of blood from ankylosing spondylitis patients. Significant enrichment of the disease-linked clones was reported in matched synovial fluid samples from ankylosing spondylitis patients. Some of the motif variants had been reported before in the synovial fluid and blood of reactive arthritis patients, a finding that suggests common disease-initiation mechanisms. In peripheral blood, the disease-linked clones were found at relatively low frequencies and had a CD8+ phenotype.

Reads for this sample came from an Illumina HiSeq 2500. Quantitative 5'-RACE with molecular barcodes was used to prepare TCR beta libraries. The published analysis was carried out like this. A new computational method, built on a probabilistic model of VDJ rearrangement, was used to identify disease-linked TCR variants. Through fastp at Q25 and MiXCR, TCRdb rebuilt clones from the public reads, retaining in-frame beta chains. Merged by CDR3 protein, the rows form single entries marked with the most common genes and DNA. TCRdb's processing, not the study's, gives the V and J calls here. The sample has around 150,000 distinct CDR3 sequences on record, about an eighth of them singletons. The ten largest clones take up over 4% of the sample. The junction carries 11 bases between V and J, which are trimmed by 3 bases and 1 base respectively. The CDR3 covers 15 residues, taking in both the cysteine and the phenylalanine. Here the CDR3 DNA is all that survives: 45 bases in frame from base 1. CDR1 and CDR2, looked up from the germline V gene, are SGHRS and YFSETQ.

Input material: blood, either unsorted or a sorted T cell fraction (not recorded which). The receptor's source is a female donor with ankylosing spondylitis or in good health (not recorded which). The sequence links TRBV5-1 to TRBJ2-1, with TRBD1 as a weak D call on 6 bases. The nucleotides read TGCGCCAGCAGCTCGACAGGCGATTCCTACAATGAGCAGTTCTTC. Translated, it gives CASSSTGDSYNEQFF.